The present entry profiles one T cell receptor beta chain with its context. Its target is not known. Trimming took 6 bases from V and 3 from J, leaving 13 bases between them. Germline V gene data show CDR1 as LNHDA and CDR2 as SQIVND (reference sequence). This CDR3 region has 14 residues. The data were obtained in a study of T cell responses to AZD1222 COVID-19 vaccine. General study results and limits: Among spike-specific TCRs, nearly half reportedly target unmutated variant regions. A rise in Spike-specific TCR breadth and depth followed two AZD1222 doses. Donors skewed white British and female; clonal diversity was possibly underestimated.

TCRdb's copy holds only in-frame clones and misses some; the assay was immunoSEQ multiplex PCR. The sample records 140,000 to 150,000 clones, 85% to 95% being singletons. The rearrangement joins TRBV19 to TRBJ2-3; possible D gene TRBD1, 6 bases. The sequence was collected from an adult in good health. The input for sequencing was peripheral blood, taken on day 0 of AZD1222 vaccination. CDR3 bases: TGTGCCAGTAGCAGGGGAGCAATGACAGATACGCAGTATTTT. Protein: CASSRGAMTDTQYF.